The source of this T cell receptor (beta chain) is a study of blood T cell repertoires in COVID-19. About the research overall: Nucleic acid was either cDNA or gDNA, and it came from T cells, B-cell-depleted T cells, or PBMCs.

This CDR3 is built from 14 residues. With 0 bases removed from V and 7 bases from J, the gap between germline ends came to 9 bases. Germline V gene data show CDR1 as LGHDT and CDR2 as YNNKEL (reference sequence). The protocol was immunoSEQ multiplex PCR, while the TCRdb copy is restricted to in-frame clones and leaves out a portion. This sample has some 100,000 clones; 88% occur once, and the top ten carry approximately 4.8%. Sequencing used peripheral blood. The TCR sequence derives from a woman aged 80 or over with active COVID-19. The chain joins TRBV3-1 (or the pseudogene TRBV3-2) to TRBJ2-2; D remains unclear. The CDR3 nucleotides are TGTGCCAGCAGCCAAGAGAATGGCAGCGGGGAGCTGTTTTTT. It codes for CASSQENGSGELFF.